Listed below are T cell receptor beta chains from one sample, sequenced in a study of blood T cells in healthy people across ages. TCRdb independently ran MiXCR on the 5' RACE reads; one entry per CDR3 protein. The sample gives roughly 1,500,000 distinct CDR3 sequences, 34% of which show up once; 10% to 12% is in the top ten. The sample comprised blood. The receptors shown here come from a woman aged 25 to 39 in good health. Each CDR3 is given with its conserved first and last residue. Each record gives: clone size, J gene, V gene, D gene, CDR3 protein, CDR3 DNA. A D gene is named only where the DNA matches it firmly. Clone size is given for some rows only: seen once, a few or many times, or a class if the clone is expanded.

clone_size: -
j_call: TRBJ2-3
v_call: TRBV12-3/TRBV12-4
d_call: -
cdr3_aa: CASSLGLISTDTQYF
cdr3_nt: TGTGCCAGCAGCCTCGGCTTGATCAGCACAGATACGCAGTATTTT

clone_size: many
j_call: TRBJ1-2
v_call: TRBV2
d_call: -
cdr3_aa: CASSERAGTAFGYTF
cdr3_nt: TGTGCCAGCAGTGAGCGCGCCGGGACGGCGTTTGGCTACACCTTC

clone_size: -
j_call: TRBJ2-1
v_call: TRBV7-3
d_call: TRBD2
cdr3_aa: CASSLDAGGPDEQFF
cdr3_nt: TGTGCCAGCAGCTTAGATGCGGGAGGGCCTGATGAGCAGTTCTTC

clone_size: many
j_call: TRBJ1-5
v_call: TRBV18
d_call: -
cdr3_aa: CASSPGASNQPQHF
cdr3_nt: TGCGCCAGCAGCCCGGGGGCCTCCAATCAGCCCCAGCATTTT

clone_size: few
j_call: TRBJ1-2
v_call: TRBV2
d_call: -
cdr3_aa: CASSLDRRAHNYGYTF
cdr3_nt: TGTGCCAGCAGCCTTGACAGGCGGGCCCATAACTATGGCTACACCTTC

clone_size: -
j_call: TRBJ1-6
v_call: TRBV9
d_call: -
cdr3_aa: CASSVGLGDNSPLHF
cdr3_nt: TGTGCCAGCAGCGTAGGGTTGGGTGATAATTCACCCCTCCACTTT

clone_size: -
j_call: TRBJ2-1
v_call: TRBV27
d_call: -
cdr3_aa: CASSLGPPVNNEQFF
cdr3_nt: TGTGCCAGCAGTTTGGGACCCCCAGTCAACAATGAGCAGTTCTTC

clone_size: many
j_call: TRBJ2-7
v_call: TRBV20-1
d_call: TRBD2
cdr3_aa: CSARMLAGVDEQYF
cdr3_nt: TGCAGTGCTAGAATGCTAGCGGGAGTGGACGAGCAGTACTTC

clone_size: -
j_call: TRBJ2-3
v_call: TRBV20-1
d_call: -
cdr3_aa: CSARDFRLADTQYF
cdr3_nt: TGCAGTGCTAGAGATTTCCGGTTGGCAGATACGCAGTATTTT

clone_size: few
j_call: TRBJ2-3
v_call: TRBV9
d_call: -
cdr3_aa: CASSLRAVQGTDTQYF
cdr3_nt: TGTGCCAGCAGCTTACGAGCGGTCCAAGGCACAGATACGCAGTATTTT

clone_size: -
j_call: TRBJ2-3
v_call: TRBV2
d_call: TRBD2
cdr3_aa: CASSFRTSGPIDTQYF
cdr3_nt: TGTGCCAGCAGTTTTAGGACTAGCGGGCCAATCGATACGCAGTATTTT

clone_size: -
j_call: TRBJ1-2
v_call: TRBV12-3/TRBV12-4
d_call: TRBD1
cdr3_aa: CASSFEVGAGGGPNYGYTF
cdr3_nt: TGTGCCAGCAGTTTCGAGGTGGGGGCAGGGGGTGGGCCAAACTATGGCTACACCTTC

clone_size: few
j_call: TRBJ2-2
v_call: TRBV3-1
d_call: -
cdr3_aa: CASKNNLGGELFF
cdr3_nt: TGTGCCAGCAAGAACAACTTAGGCGGGGAGCTGTTTTTT

clone_size: -
j_call: TRBJ2-5
v_call: TRBV20-1
d_call: TRBD1
cdr3_aa: CSAVNGQEPHGTQYF
cdr3_nt: TGCAGTGCTGTCAATGGACAGGAGCCACATGGGACCCAGTACTTC

clone_size: -
j_call: TRBJ1-1
v_call: TRBV21-1
d_call: -
cdr3_aa: CASSKKDRKMNTEAFF
cdr3_nt: TGCGCCAGCAGCAAAAAGGACAGGAAAATGAACACTGAAGCTTTCTTT

clone_size: -
j_call: TRBJ2-7
v_call: TRBV9
d_call: -
cdr3_aa: CASSVAGSGYEQYF
cdr3_nt: TGTGCCAGCAGCGTAGCTGGGTCAGGCTACGAGCAGTACTTC

clone_size: many
j_call: TRBJ2-7
v_call: TRBV28
d_call: -
cdr3_aa: CASSWRPETGSSYEQYF
cdr3_nt: TGTGCCAGCAGCTGGCGGCCAGAGACAGGTTCGAGTTACGAGCAGTACTTC

clone_size: -
j_call: TRBJ2-4
v_call: TRBV28
d_call: TRBD2
cdr3_aa: CASSLRTRADLAKNIQYF
cdr3_nt: TGTGCCAGCAGTTTACGGACTAGGGCGGACCTAGCCAAAAACATTCAGTACTTC

clone_size: few
j_call: TRBJ2-3
v_call: TRBV9
d_call: -
cdr3_aa: CASSPLVRDSYTDTQYF
cdr3_nt: TGTGCCAGCAGCCCGCTTGTGCGGGACAGTTACACAGATACGCAGTATTTT

clone_size: -
j_call: TRBJ2-1
v_call: TRBV12-3/TRBV12-4
d_call: -
cdr3_aa: CASSVLGGNEQFF
cdr3_nt: TGTGCCAGCAGTGTGCTAGGGGGCAATGAGCAGTTCTTC

clone_size: many
j_call: TRBJ2-3
v_call: TRBV20-1
d_call: TRBD2
cdr3_aa: CSANRLAGSTDTQYF
cdr3_nt: TGCAGTGCCAACCGACTAGCGGGGTCCACAGATACGCAGTATTTT

clone_size: once
j_call: TRBJ1-2
v_call: TRBV9
d_call: -
cdr3_aa: CAGSANGNYGYTF
cdr3_nt: TGTGCCGGCAGCGCAAACGGGAACTATGGCTACACCTTC

clone_size: -
j_call: TRBJ1-2
v_call: TRBV10-2
d_call: TRBD1
cdr3_aa: CASRTGGSNLGYGYTF
cdr3_nt: TGCGCCAGTCGGACAGGGGGCTCCAATTTGGGCTATGGCTACACCTTC

clone_size: -
j_call: TRBJ2-1
v_call: TRBV11-2
d_call: -
cdr3_aa: CASGLSGGNEQFF
cdr3_nt: TGTGCCAGCGGCTTATCAGGGGGGAATGAGCAGTTCTTC

clone_size: -
j_call: TRBJ2-1
v_call: TRBV4-1
d_call: TRBD2
cdr3_aa: CASSQEGRGGYYNEQFF
cdr3_nt: TGCGCCAGCAGCCAAGAAGGGCGGGGGGGCTATTACAATGAGCAGTTCTTC

clone_size: many
j_call: TRBJ2-1
v_call: TRBV29-1
d_call: TRBD2
cdr3_aa: CSVEAQRGNEQFF
cdr3_nt: TGCAGCGTTGAAGCCCAGCGGGGAAATGAGCAGTTCTTC

clone_size: few
j_call: TRBJ2-7
v_call: TRBV7-9
d_call: TRBD2
cdr3_aa: CASSAGKAGDYEQYF
cdr3_nt: TGTGCCAGCAGCGCCGGAAAAGCGGGAGACTACGAGCAGTACTTC

clone_size: few
j_call: TRBJ2-4
v_call: TRBV20-1
d_call: -
cdr3_aa: CSAAPGERVENIQYF
cdr3_nt: TGCAGTGCCGCACCCGGTGAGAGAGTCGAAAACATTCAGTACTTC

clone_size: -
j_call: TRBJ2-1
v_call: TRBV29-1
d_call: -
cdr3_aa: CSVVGLGRDERFF
cdr3_nt: TGCAGCGTTGTGGGCTTAGGGCGCGATGAGCGGTTCTTC

clone_size: few
j_call: TRBJ2-6
v_call: TRBV9
d_call: TRBD2
cdr3_aa: CASASGSSRANVLTF
cdr3_nt: TGTGCCAGCGCTAGCGGGAGTTCCCGGGCCAACGTCCTGACTTTC

clone_size: -
j_call: TRBJ2-3
v_call: TRBV20-1
d_call: TRBD2
cdr3_aa: CSASPPEAGEAGGTDTQYF
cdr3_nt: TGCAGTGCTAGTCCCCCAGAAGCGGGAGAGGCTGGGGGCACAGATACGCAGTATTTT

clone_size: -
j_call: TRBJ2-3
v_call: TRBV20-1
d_call: -
cdr3_aa: CSGGHGDTQYF
cdr3_nt: TGCAGTGGAGGGCACGGTGATACGCAGTATTTT

clone_size: -
j_call: TRBJ2-7
v_call: TRBV20-1
d_call: -
cdr3_aa: CSAATKLYEQYF
cdr3_nt: TGCAGTGCTGCGACGAAGCTCTACGAGCAGTACTTC

clone_size: -
j_call: TRBJ2-2
v_call: TRBV3-1
d_call: -
cdr3_aa: CASRGWETGELFF
cdr3_nt: TGTGCCAGCAGAGGGTGGGAAACCGGGGAGCTGTTTTTT

clone_size: -
j_call: TRBJ1-1
v_call: TRBV9
d_call: -
cdr3_aa: CASGVGTEAFF
cdr3_nt: TGTGCCAGCGGGGTGGGCACTGAAGCTTTCTTT

clone_size: -
j_call: TRBJ1-1
v_call: TRBV6-1
d_call: TRBD1
cdr3_aa: CASRGQGHTEAFF
cdr3_nt: TGTGCCAGCAGAGGACAGGGGCACACTGAAGCTTTCTTT

clone_size: few
j_call: TRBJ2-1
v_call: TRBV20-1
d_call: TRBD2
cdr3_aa: CSARSVAGPYNEQFF
cdr3_nt: TGCAGTGCTAGATCCGTAGCGGGGCCCTACAATGAGCAGTTCTTC

clone_size: many
j_call: TRBJ2-3
v_call: TRBV29-1
d_call: -
cdr3_aa: CSVRSGASTDTQYF
cdr3_nt: TGCAGCGTGCGGTCAGGAGCTAGCACAGATACGCAGTATTTT

clone_size: -
j_call: TRBJ1-2
v_call: TRBV12-3/TRBV12-4
d_call: TRBD1
cdr3_aa: CASRPGQGARGHYGYTF
cdr3_nt: TGTGCCAGCAGGCCGGGACAGGGGGCTCGGGGCCACTATGGCTACACCTTC

clone_size: -
j_call: TRBJ2-1
v_call: TRBV6-5
d_call: -
cdr3_aa: CAGKLQPQGGNEQFF
cdr3_nt: TGTGCCGGCAAACTTCAGCCACAGGGAGGGAATGAGCAGTTCTTC

clone_size: few
j_call: TRBJ2-2
v_call: TRBV7-3
d_call: -
cdr3_aa: CASSLTLEQGRTGELFF
cdr3_nt: TGTGCCAGCAGCTTAACACTGGAGCAGGGCCGAACCGGGGAGCTGTTTTTT

clone_size: -
j_call: TRBJ2-5
v_call: TRBV4-1
d_call: -
cdr3_aa: CASSQGARGGQQETQYF
cdr3_nt: TGCGCCAGCAGCCAAGGTGCCCGGGGTGGCCAGCAAGAGACCCAGTACTTC